One T cell receptor beta chain is described in this entry. In the source study's methods: Counts of nucleated cells, estimated from reference gene primer amplification, were obtained. Measured with immunoSEQ multiplex PCR; TCRdb has only the in-frame clones, and not every one. The V and J calls and clone size come from that table; D and trimming were worked out from the DNA. The top ten clones hold 0.95% to 1.1% of a sample with fewer than 350,000 clones, almost 90% of them seen once. CDR3 length: 15 residues. Germline V CDR1 and CDR2: MDHEN, SYDVKM. Trimming cost V 4 bases and J 7 bases; bases outside gene matches: 9. This entry comes from a study of blood T cell repertoires in COVID-19. For the study at large: PBMCs, B-cell-depleted T cells, or T cells were the source of the cDNA or gDNA that made up the material.

The study drew participants aged about 18 to 95 years from 20 to 30 US areas. Allocation to cohorts depended on clinical history reported by the participants. The receptor's source is a young woman who had been exposed to COVID-19. V gene TRBV28 combines with J gene TRBJ1-5; TRBD1 aligns across 8 bases. Sequencing used PBMCs or T cells enriched from blood (not recorded which). The CDR3 spells CASSSTGDGLQPQHF. The CDR3 DNA follows: TGTGCCAGCAGTTCGACAGGGGATGGTTTGCAGCCCCAGCATTTT.